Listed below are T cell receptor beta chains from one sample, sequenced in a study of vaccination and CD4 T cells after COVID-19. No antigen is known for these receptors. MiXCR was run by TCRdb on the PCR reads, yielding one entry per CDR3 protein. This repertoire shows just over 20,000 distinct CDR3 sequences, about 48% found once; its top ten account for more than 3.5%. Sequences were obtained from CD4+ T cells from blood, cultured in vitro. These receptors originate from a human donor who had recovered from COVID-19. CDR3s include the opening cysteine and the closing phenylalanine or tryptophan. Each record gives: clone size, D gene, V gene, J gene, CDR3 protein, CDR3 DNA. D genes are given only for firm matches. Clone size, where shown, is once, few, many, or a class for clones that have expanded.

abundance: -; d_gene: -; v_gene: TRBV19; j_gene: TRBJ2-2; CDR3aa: CASSLANTGELFF; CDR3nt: TGTGCCAGTAGTTTGGCGAACACCGGGGAGCTGTTTTTT
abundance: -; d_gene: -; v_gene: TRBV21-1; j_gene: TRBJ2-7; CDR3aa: CASDSYEQYF; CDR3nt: TGTGCCAGCGACAGCTACGAGCAGTACTTC
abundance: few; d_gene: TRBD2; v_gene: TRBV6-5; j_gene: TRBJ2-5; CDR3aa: CASSYRRESETQYF; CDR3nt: TGTGCCAGCAGTTACCGGCGGGAGAGCGAGACCCAGTACTTC
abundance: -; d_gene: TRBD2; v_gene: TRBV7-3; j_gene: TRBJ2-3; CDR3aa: CASSPPSAGAGTDTQYF; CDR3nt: TGTGCCAGCAGCCCCCCTTCAGCGGGAGCAGGGACAGATACGCAGTATTTT
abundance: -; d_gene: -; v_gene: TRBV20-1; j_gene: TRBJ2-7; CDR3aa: CSARSAQGDYEQYF; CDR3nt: TGCAGTGCTAGATCGGCACAGGGCGACTACGAGCAGTACTTC
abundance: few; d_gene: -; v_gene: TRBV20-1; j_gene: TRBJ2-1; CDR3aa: CSARVSKGNEQFF; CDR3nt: TGCAGTGCTAGAGTCTCCAAAGGCAATGAGCAGTTCTTC
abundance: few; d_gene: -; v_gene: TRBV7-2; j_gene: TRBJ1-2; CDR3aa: CASSLSPDPYGYTF; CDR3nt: TGTGCCAGCAGCTTATCTCCGGACCCCTATGGCTACACCTTC
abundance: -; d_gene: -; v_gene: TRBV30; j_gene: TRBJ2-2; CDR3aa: CAWSSLVNTGELFF; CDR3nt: TGTGCCTGGAGTTCTCTCGTGAACACCGGGGAGCTGTTTTTT
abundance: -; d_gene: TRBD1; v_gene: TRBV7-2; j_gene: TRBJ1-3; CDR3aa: CASSLGGQGITGNAIYF; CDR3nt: TGTGCCAGCAGCTTAGGAGGACAGGGGATCACTGGAAACGCCATATATTTT
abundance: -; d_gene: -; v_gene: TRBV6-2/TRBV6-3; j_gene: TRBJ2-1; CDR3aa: CASSWASISYNEQFF; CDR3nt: TGTGCCAGCAGCTGGGCTAGCATCTCCTACAATGAGCAGTTCTTC
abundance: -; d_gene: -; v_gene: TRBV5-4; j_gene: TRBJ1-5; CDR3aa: CASSSRGSNQPQHF; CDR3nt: TGTGCCAGCAGCTCCCGGGGGAGCAATCAGCCCCAGCATTTT
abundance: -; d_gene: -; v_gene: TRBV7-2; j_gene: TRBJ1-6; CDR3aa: CASSPKSYNSPLHF; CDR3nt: TGTGCCAGCAGCCCGAAATCCTATAATTCACCCCTCCACTTT
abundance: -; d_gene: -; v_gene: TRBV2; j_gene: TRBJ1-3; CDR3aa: CASSDFGRFNYF; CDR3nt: TGTGCCAGCAGTGATTTCGGCCGGTTCAACTATTTT
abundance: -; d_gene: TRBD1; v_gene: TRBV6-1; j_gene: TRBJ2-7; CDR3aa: CASRGQGQAVEQYF; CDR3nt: TGTGCCAGCAGGGGCCAGGGACAGGCAGTCGAGCAGTACTTC
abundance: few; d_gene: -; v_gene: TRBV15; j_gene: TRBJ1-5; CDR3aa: CATSREGSYGQPQHF; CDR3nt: TGTGCCACCAGCAGAGAGGGCAGCTATGGTCAGCCCCAGCATTTT
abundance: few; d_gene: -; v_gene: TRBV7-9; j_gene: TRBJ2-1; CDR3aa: CASSLERAGQFF; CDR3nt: TGTGCCAGCAGCTTAGAACGGGCGGGCCAGTTCTTC
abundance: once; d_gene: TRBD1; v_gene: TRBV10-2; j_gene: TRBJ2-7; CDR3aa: CASSDSRDSSYEQYF; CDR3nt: TGCGCCAGCAGTGACTCGAGGGACAGTTCCTACGAGCAGTACTTC
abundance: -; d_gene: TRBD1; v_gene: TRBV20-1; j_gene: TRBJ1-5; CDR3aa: CSATTGDSNQPQHF; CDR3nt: TGCAGTGCCACCACAGGGGATAGCAATCAGCCCCAGCATTTT
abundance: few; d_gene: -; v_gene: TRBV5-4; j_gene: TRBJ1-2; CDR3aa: CASSLAELGANYGYTF; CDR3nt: TGTGCCAGCAGCTTGGCCGAGCTAGGGGCCAACTATGGCTACACCTTC
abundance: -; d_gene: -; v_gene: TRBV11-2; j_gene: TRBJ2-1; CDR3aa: CASRRPGRVANEQFF; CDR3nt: TGTGCCAGCAGGAGGCCGGGGCGCGTAGCGAATGAGCAGTTCTTC
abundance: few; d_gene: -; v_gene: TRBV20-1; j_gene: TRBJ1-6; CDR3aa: CSARDTRVESPLHF; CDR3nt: TGCAGTGCTAGAGATACAAGGGTAGAATCACCCCTCCACTTT
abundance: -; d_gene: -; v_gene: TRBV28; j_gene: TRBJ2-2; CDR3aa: CASSYGRGVTTGELFF; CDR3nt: TGTGCCAGCAGTTATGGGCGGGGAGTAACCACCGGGGAGCTGTTTTTT
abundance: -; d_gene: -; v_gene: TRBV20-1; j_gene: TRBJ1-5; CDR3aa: CSARAGTKNQPQHF; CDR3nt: TGCAGTGCTAGGGCCGGGACAAAGAATCAGCCCCAGCATTTT
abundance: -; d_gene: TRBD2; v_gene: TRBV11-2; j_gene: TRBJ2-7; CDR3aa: CASSLESGSSYEQYF; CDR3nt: TGTGCCAGCAGCTTAGAAAGCGGGAGCTCCTACGAGCAGTACTTC
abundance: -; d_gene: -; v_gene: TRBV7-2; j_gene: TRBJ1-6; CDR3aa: CASSFNRDNSPLHF; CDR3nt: TGTGCCAGCAGCTTTAACAGGGACAATTCACCCCTCCACTTT
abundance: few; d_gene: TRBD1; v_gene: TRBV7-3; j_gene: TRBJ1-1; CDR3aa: CASSPPGTGRTEAFF; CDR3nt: TGTGCCAGCAGCCCACCTGGGACAGGGAGGACTGAAGCTTTCTTT
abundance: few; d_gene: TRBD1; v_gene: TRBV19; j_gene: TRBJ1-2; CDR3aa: CASSLPVPGQAPYGYTF; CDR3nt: TGTGCCAGTAGTTTACCCGTTCCGGGACAGGCGCCCTATGGCTACACCTTC
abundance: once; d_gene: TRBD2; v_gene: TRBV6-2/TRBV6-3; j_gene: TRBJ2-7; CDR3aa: CASRPSGGTYEQYF; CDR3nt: TGTGCCAGCAGGCCTAGCGGGGGAACCTACGAGCAGTACTTC
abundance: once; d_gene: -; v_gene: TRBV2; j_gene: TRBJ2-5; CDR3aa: CASRSTGTQYF; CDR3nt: TGTGCCAGCAGAAGTACTGGGACCCAGTACTTC
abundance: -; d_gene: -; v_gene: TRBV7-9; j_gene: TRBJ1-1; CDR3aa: CASSPWGAKGDTEAFF; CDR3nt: TGTGCCAGCAGCCCATGGGGGGCGAAGGGGGACACTGAAGCTTTCTTT
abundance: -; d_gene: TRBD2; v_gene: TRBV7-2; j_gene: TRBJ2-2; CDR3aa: CASSLLGSRGGTGELFF; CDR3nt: TGTGCCAGCAGCTTACTCGGGTCGCGGGGGGGCACCGGGGAGCTGTTTTTT
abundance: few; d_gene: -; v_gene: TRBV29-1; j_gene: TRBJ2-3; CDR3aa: CSVEDLRPDTQYF; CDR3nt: TGCAGCGTTGAAGACCTAAGACCCGATACGCAGTATTTT
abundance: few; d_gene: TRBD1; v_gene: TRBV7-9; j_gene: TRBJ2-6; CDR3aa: CASSQKQRDRYSISSGANVLTF; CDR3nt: TGTGCCAGCAGCCAGAAACAACGGGACAGGTATTCTATTAGCTCTGGGGCCAACGTCCTAACTTTC
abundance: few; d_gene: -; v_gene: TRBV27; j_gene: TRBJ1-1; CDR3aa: CASQKLGFGTEAFF; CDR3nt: TGTGCCAGCCAGAAATTGGGGTTCGGCACTGAAGCTTTCTTT
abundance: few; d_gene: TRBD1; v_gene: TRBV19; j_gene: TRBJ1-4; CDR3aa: CASSQTGQGEKLFF; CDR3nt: TGTGCCAGTAGTCAAACGGGACAGGGGGAAAAACTGTTTTTT
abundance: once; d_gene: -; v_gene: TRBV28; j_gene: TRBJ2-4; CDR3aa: CASNPPGNNIQYF; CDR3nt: TGTGCCAGCAACCCGCCCGGAAATAACATTCAGTACTTC
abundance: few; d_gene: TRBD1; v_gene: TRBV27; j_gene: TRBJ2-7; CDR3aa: CASSPLRQGRYEQYF; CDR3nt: TGTGCCAGCAGTCCCTTAAGACAGGGGAGATACGAGCAGTACTTC
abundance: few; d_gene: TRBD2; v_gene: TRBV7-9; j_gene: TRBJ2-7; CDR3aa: CASSLAGGLAGKTYEQYF; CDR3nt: TGTGCCAGCAGCTTAGCGGGTGGACTAGCGGGGAAGACCTACGAGCAGTACTTC
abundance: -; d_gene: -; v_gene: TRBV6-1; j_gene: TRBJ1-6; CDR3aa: CASKVGGAHNSPLHF; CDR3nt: TGTGCCAGCAAGGTTGGCGGAGCGCATAATTCACCCCTCCACTTT
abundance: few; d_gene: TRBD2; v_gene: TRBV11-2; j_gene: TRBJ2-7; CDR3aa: CASSSPPGLAPEQYF; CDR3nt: TGTGCCAGCAGTTCCCCGCCGGGACTAGCTCCCGAGCAGTACTTC
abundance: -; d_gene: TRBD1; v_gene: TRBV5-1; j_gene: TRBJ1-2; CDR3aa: CASSRLGQGFTF; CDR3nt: TGCGCCAGCAGCCGTCTGGGACAGGGGTTCACCTTC
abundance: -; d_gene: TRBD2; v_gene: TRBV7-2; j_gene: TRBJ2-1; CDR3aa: CASSPRVGGRNNEQFF; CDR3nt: TGTGCCAGCAGCCCTAGAGTTGGCGGGAGGAACAATGAGCAGTTCTTC
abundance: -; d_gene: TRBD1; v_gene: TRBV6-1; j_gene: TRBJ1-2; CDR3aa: CASSPQDRAGLSGYTF; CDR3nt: TGTGCCAGCAGTCCCCAAGACAGGGCCGGTTTGAGTGGCTACACCTTC
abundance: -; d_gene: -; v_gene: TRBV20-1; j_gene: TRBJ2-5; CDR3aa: CSAKPPVAYGQETQYF; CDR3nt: TGCAGTGCCAAACCCCCGGTAGCGTACGGACAAGAGACCCAGTACTTC
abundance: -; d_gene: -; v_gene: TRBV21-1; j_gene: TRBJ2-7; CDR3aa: CASSSTPKGDYEQYF; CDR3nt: TGTGCCAGCAGCTCCACCCCTAAGGGGGACTACGAGCAGTACTTC
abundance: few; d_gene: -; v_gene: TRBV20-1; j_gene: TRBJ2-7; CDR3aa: CSLRGRGYEQYF; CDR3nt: TGCAGTCTTAGGGGTAGGGGCTACGAGCAGTACTTC
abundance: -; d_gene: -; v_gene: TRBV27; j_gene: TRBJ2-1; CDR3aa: CASSRAGLRSSSYNEQFF; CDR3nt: TGTGCCAGCAGTAGAGCCGGACTTCGCTCGAGCTCCTACAATGAGCAGTTCTTC
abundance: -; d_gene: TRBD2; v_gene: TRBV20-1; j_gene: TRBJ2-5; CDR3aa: CSLGGGRETQYF; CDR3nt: TGCAGTCTGGGGGGAGGGCGTGAGACCCAGTACTTC
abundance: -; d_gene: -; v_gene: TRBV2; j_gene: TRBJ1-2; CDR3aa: CASSEGPSIYGYTF; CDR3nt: TGTGCCAGCAGTGAGGGACCGTCCATCTATGGCTACACCTTC
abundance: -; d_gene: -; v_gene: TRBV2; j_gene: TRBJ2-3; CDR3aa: CASNIGALARSTDTQYF; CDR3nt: TGTGCCAGCAACATCGGGGCCCTAGCGAGGAGCACAGATACGCAGTATTTT
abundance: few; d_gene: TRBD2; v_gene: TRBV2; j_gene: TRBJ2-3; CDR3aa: CASSAIGLAGNSTDTQYF; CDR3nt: TGTGCCAGCAGTGCGATAGGACTAGCGGGGAACAGCACAGATACGCAGTATTTT
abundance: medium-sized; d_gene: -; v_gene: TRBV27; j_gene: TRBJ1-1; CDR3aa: CASSWTENTEAFF; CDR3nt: TGTGCCAGCAGTTGGACGGAGAACACTGAAGCTTTCTTT
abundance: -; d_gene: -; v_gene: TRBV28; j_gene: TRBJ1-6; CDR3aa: CASSPLGGGLNSPLHF; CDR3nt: TGTGCCAGCAGCCCTCTCGGGGGAGGACTAAATTCACCCCTCCACTTT